This TCR beta chain was documented in a study of OX40 agonist ivuxolimab in advanced cancers. Study-level points and caveats: Researchers did not determine the expanded peripheral T cells' antigen specificity.

The CDR3 sequence is 13 residues long. Trimming pared 6 bases from V and 2 bases from J, leaving 11 bases between. CDR1 is LGHNA and CDR2 is YSLEER in the germline V gene. Comments on this clone: Its matching antigen is unknown.

Profiled with immunoSEQ multiplex PCR; TCRdb holds only in-frame clones, not every one. This table has some 43,000 clones, about 83% appearing once. Material: CD4+ or CD8+ T cells sorted from blood, obtained in a trial of the OX40 agonist ivuxolimab. This sequence originates from an adult with an advanced solid tumor such as melanoma, head and neck, liver or kidney cancer. The chain uses TRBV4-3 and TRBJ2-7, with D possibly being TRBD1 (6 bases). The DNA for the CDR3 is TGCGCCAGCAGTCCGGGACAAACCTACGAGCAGTACTTC. Encoded protein: CASSPGQTYEQYF.